The sequence of this T cell receptor beta chain was determined in a study of response to subunit inactivated influenza vaccine. As concerns this clonotype: Its matching antigen is unknown.

Study-level results: Only a handful of new T cells, the authors suggested, are recruited with each seasonal influenza vaccination.

TCRdb re-called the RT-PCR reads through MiXCR, storing one row per CDR3 protein. The data show some 640,000 distinct CDR3 sequences, approximately 15% seen once. The V gene end was trimmed by 4 bases and the J gene end by 10 bases; junction bases not matched to a gene: 4. Per germline, CDR1 SGHRS and CDR2 YFSETQ. The CDR3 length is 13 residues. This clonotype was obtained from a man aged 50 to 59 who received an inactivated influenza vaccine. Sample: PBMCs from blood, taken around 15 days before vaccination. The chain carries TRBV5-1 and TRBJ2-1; TRBD2 matches 11 bases. The CDR3 bases are TGCGCCAGCAGCAAACTAGCGGGAGACGAGCAGTTCTTC. This encodes CASSKLAGDEQFF.